This T cell receptor (beta chain) was sequenced in a study of beta chain features in type 1 diabetes. Notes on the study in general: Unsettled here was the matter of whether HLA type influences TCRB rearrangement. Patients showed naive, central memory and Treg TCRB repertoires that appeared more similar than those of healthy donors. People with Type 1 diabetes carried modestly yet significantly shorter TCRB CDR3s in all four CD4+ subsets.

This clone came up a few times. Its antigen remains unidentified. Of the isolated RNA, all was reverse transcribed, and so the sequenced material was expressed TCRB transcripts. About 3.7 million reads per sample were averaged for naive, central memory and regulatory samples. Method: immunoSEQ multiplex PCR; TCRdb's copy keeps in-frame clones and lacks some. The data hold roughly 240,000 clones, with around 24% observed a single time. Via CD45RO/CCR7/CD25/CD127/CD95/CD27, cells of the CD4+ naive, central memory, regulatory and stem cell-like memory subsets were sorted. CDR3 length equals 16 residues. The V segment lost 6 bases and the J segment 5 bases; nucleotides outside the gene matches: 8. Germline CDR1 MDHEN, CDR2 SYDVKM.

V is TRBV28 and J is TRBJ2-1; 12 bases map to TRBD2. This clonotype was sampled from a woman aged 30 to 39 with type 1 diabetes. Specimen: naive CD4+ T cells from blood. The CDR3, as DNA: TGTGCCAGCAGGCCTAGCGGGAGGGCGGTACACAATGAGCAGTTCTTC. Translating it yields CASRPSGRAVHNEQFF.